This T cell receptor beta chain was sequenced in a study of cytomegalovirus exposure and HLA in healthy donors. The V segment lost 0 bases and the J segment 0 bases; nucleotides outside the gene matches: 6. This CDR3 has 17 residues. Germline V lookup: CDR1 SGHKS, CDR2 YYEKEE (reference sequence). PCR primers comprised 60 Vbeta and 13 Jbeta primers. Some clones are missing from TCRdb's copy, which holds only in-frame ones; the method was immunoSEQ multiplex PCR. The top ten hold roughly 30% of the sample, which has about 85,000 clones, approximately 80% seen once. Sequenced sample: PBMCs. The source of this sequence is a man between 50 and 59 years old in good health and CMV-seropositive. The gene calls are TRBV5-5 and TRBJ1-1; 9 bases align to TRBD1. DNA for the CDR3: TGTGCCAGCAGCTTGGCCGGGACAGGGCTTATGAACACTGAAGCTTTCTTT. Its protein is CASSLAGTGLMNTEAFF.